The 20 T cell receptor beta chains given below trace back to one sample, sequenced in a study of T cells in Graves' hyperthyroidism and ophthalmopathy. It was RNA transcripts that yielded the amplified TCR beta CDR3 regions. First-round RT-PCR targeting the TCR CDR3 was performed with the HTBI primer set. TCRdb ran MiXCR on the multiplex PCR reads and lists one entry per CDR3 protein. In the table there are about 480,000 distinct CDR3 sequences, around 15% of which are singletons. The specimen sequenced was blood. The receptors originated from a woman between 18 and 29 years old with Graves' hyperthyroidism.

In this sample, this clonotype turned up many times. The chain employs TRBV13 and TRBJ1-2, with unresolved D. The germline V gene encodes CDR1 PRHDT and CDR2 FYEKMQ (reference sequence). V was pared by 0 bases and J by 7 bases, with 15 bases between. The CDR3 is 15 residues long. The CDR3 spells CASSLGSVAGFGYTF. CDR3 DNA sequence: TGTGCCAGCAGCTTAGGTTCGGTGGCGGGGTTTGGCTACACCTTC.

The chain links TRBV30 to TRBJ2-1, with 8 bases lining up with TRBD2. Germline V gene data show CDR1 as GTSNPN and CDR2 as SVGIG (reference sequence). This CDR3 comprises 11 residues. Trimming cost V 5 bases and J 10 bases; bases outside gene matches: 4. The CDR3 loop reads CAWHGGGEQFF. The CDR3 DNA reads as TGTGCCTGGCACGGGGGGGGCGAGCAGTTCTTC.

This clonotype was recorded at least ten times. The genes are TRBV15 and TRBJ1-5, with 7 bases lining up with TRBD1. CDR3 size: 15 residues. Germline CDR1 and CDR2: LNHNV and YYDKDF (reference sequence). J gave up 5 bases and V 2 bases, and 6 bases lay outside the gene matches. The CDR3 protein is CATSRLGRGDQPQHF. For the CDR3, the DNA is TGTGCCACCAGCAGACTTGGCAGGGGGGATCAGCCCCAGCATTTT.

A word on this clonotype: A much larger clonotype is one base distant, so this may be a read error. V and J are TRBV11-2 and TRBJ1-3; no firm D call. This CDR3 has 16 amino acids. Germline V gene data show CDR1 as SGHAT and CDR2 as FQNNGV. CDR3 in amino acids: CASGFGGITSGNTIYF. CDR3 DNA: TGTGCCAGCGGCTTTGGAGGTATCACCTCTGGAAACACCATATATTTT.

This clonotype was seen many times. The chain links TRBV2 to TRBJ1-4; D call uncertain. V was shortened by 2 bases and J by 3 bases, with 13 bases between the two germline ends. Germline CDR1 reads SNHLY; CDR2 reads FYNNEI. This CDR3 spans 16 amino acids. CDR3 residues: CASSELPAGANEKLFF. The DNA of the CDR3 is TGTGCCAGCAGTGAATTACCCGCTGGGGCTAATGAAAAACTGTTTTTT.

This clonotype turned up a few times. This sequence joins TRBV12-3 or TRBV12-4 and TRBJ2-7; 7 bases are shared with TRBD1. This CDR3 spans 12 amino acids. With V trimmed by 5 bases and J by 3 bases, 1 base remained unmatched. CDR3 loop: CASSGTDYEQYF. For the CDR3, the DNA is TGTGCCAGCAGTGGGACAGACTACGAGCAGTACTTC.

As to this clonotype: A read error may be the cause here, since a much bigger clone is one base away. The chain links TRBV12-3 or TRBV12-4 to TRBJ2-4, with D possibly called TRBD1 or TRBD2 (5 bases each). The CDR3 extends over 19 amino acids. CDR3 sequence reads: CASSLDYPAARGAKNIKYF. Written as DNA, the CDR3 is TGTGCCAGCAGTTTAGATTACCCCGCAGCGCGAGGGGCCAAAAACATTAAGTACTTC.

The rearrangement joins TRBV30 to TRBJ2-1; TRBD1 agrees at 10 bases. This CDR3 has 18 amino acids. With 6 bases clipped from V and 0 bases from J, the junction kept 14 bases outside the gene matches. Germline V gives CDR1 GTSNPN, CDR2 SVGIG (reference sequence). CDR3 coding DNA: TGTGCCTGTAACCGGGACAGGGGTCGGTTGAGCTCCTACAATGAGCAGTTCTTC. This encodes CACNRDRGRLSSYNEQFF.

On this clonotype itself: A much bigger clone sits one base away, suggesting this may be a read error. The chain employs TRBV6-2 or TRBV6-3 and TRBJ1-5; 11 positions match TRBD1. The CDR3 consists of 14 residues. The junction had 9 bases not matched to a gene; V was cut back by 8 bases and J by 9 bases. Per germline, CDR1 MNHEY and CDR2 SVGEGT. In nucleotides, the CDR3 is TGTGCCAGCGGCAGGACAGGGGGCAAGGGGCCCCAGCATTTT. It is translated as CASGRTGGKGPQHF.

The table lists this clonotype with many counts. One junction end does not reproduce the germline sequence, and a read error may be involved. The chain links TRBV12-3 or TRBV12-4 to TRBJ2-3; D is ambiguous. This CDR3 comprises 14 residues. The CDR3 loop is CASSLAGSTDTQYF. Here the CDR3 DNA reads TGTGCCAGCAGCTTAGCCGGGAGCACAGATACGCAGTATTTT.

To note about this clonotype: The conserved closing phenylalanine or tryptophan is absent in this CDR3, likely reflecting a read error. J is TRBJ2-5 and V is TRBV11-1; D unresolved. Germline V lookup: CDR1 SGHAT, CDR2 FQDESV (reference sequence). This CDR3 region has 14 residues. The CDR3 sequence is CASSHSRVQETQYS. The DNA for the CDR3 is TGCGCCAGCAGCCATTCAAGGGTTCAAGAGACCCAGTACTCC.

This chain joins TRBV29-1 and TRBJ2-5; 12 nucleotides agree with TRBD1. Trimming removed 6 bases from V and 4 bases from J; junction bases left unmatched: 6. The CDR3 spans 14 residues. Germline CDR1 and CDR2: SQVTM and ANQGSEA. The DNA of the CDR3 is TGCAGCGTCCTCGGGACAGGGGGCTTAGAGACCCAGTACTTC. Translating it yields CSVLGTGGLETQYF.

This clonotype came up once. The rearrangement joins TRBV15 to TRBJ1-5; D remains ambiguous. CDR3 length: 17 amino acids. Germline CDR1 reads LNHNV; CDR2 reads YYDKDF (reference sequence). Trimming shortened V by 4 bases and J by 3 bases, and 19 bases separated the two germline ends. The CDR3 sequence: CATSTPEWRTLNQPQHF. The CDR3 bases are TGTGCCACCAGCACCCCGGAATGGAGGACCCTCAATCAGCCCCAGCATTTT.

The sample holds many counts of this clonotype. The chain joins TRBV2 to TRBJ1-2; 9 bases are shared with TRBD1. Germline CDR1 SNHLY, CDR2 FYNNEI. After removal of 6 bases from V and 2 bases from J, the junction contained 4 bases not matched to a gene. This CDR3 contains 14 residues. CDR3 bases: TGTGCCAGCAGGGGGGACAGGGCGAACTATGGCTACACCTTC. This gives the protein CASRGDRANYGYTF. Looking up the rest from reference TRBV2 and TRBJ1-2 gives the full variable domain: EPEVTQTPSHQVTQMGQEVILRCVPISNHLYFYWYRQILGQKVEFLVSFYNNEISEKSEIFDDQFSVERPDGSNFTLKIRSTKLEDSAMYFCASRGDRANYGYTFGSGTRLTVV.

At least ten counts were recorded for this clonotype. The chain joins TRBV2 to TRBJ2-2, with D possibly matching TRBD1 (6 bases). From germline, CDR1 is SNHLY and CDR2 FYNNEI. The CDR3 loop spans 10 amino acids. The chain's CDR3 is CAGGTGELFF. CDR3 sequence (DNA): TGTGCAGGGGGCACCGGGGAGCTGTTTTTT.

This clonotype was counted only a few times. Since a much larger clone is just one base distant, this may be a read error. This is likely a read error, given that the CDR3 carries no conserved phenylalanine or tryptophan at its end. The DNA for the CDR3 is TGTGCCAGCGGGAGCTACTACAATGAGCAGTTCCTC. This encodes CASGSYYNEQFL. This chain uses TRBV2 with TRBJ2-1; D may be TRBD2 (5 bases). V lost 8 bases and J 3 bases, leaving 8 bases between the germline ends. Germline loops: CDR1 SNHLY, CDR2 FYNNEI. The CDR3 length is 12 residues.

The sample holds many counts of this clonotype. The chain links TRBV11-3 to TRBJ2-2; tentative D call: TRBD2 (7 bases). Trimming pared 7 bases from V and 7 bases from J, leaving 19 bases between. There are 15 residues in the CDR3. Germline CDR1 reads SGHNT; CDR2 reads YENEEA. CDR3 DNA sequence: TGTGCCAGCAACTTGGGAGGGGGGGCCGGCGGGGAGCTGTTTTTT. This sequence encodes CASNLGGGAGGELFF.

This clonotype was picked up many times. The chain couples TRBV6-1 to TRBJ2-3; D not certain. The length of the CDR3 is 14 residues. Germline V gene lookup returns CDR1 MNHNS and CDR2 SASEGT. The ends were cut back, 5 bases at V and 0 bases at J, with 9 bases in the middle. The CDR3 DNA follows: TGTGCCAGCAGTCGGACCGATAGCACAGATACGCAGTATTTT. It encodes CASSRTDSTDTQYF.

This clonotype was seen once. Relative to the germline gene, one junction end is altered; a read error may explain this. V and J are TRBV19 and TRBJ2-3, with D possibly TRBD2 on 5 matching bases. The germline V gene has CDR1 LNHDA and CDR2 SQIVND (reference sequence). This CDR3 comprises 14 residues. The CDR3 nucleotides are TGTGCCAGTAACCGGGATTTTGGCACAGATGCGCAGTATTTT. It codes for CASNRDFGTDAQYF.

This clonotype was found many times. The gene calls are TRBV19 and TRBJ2-7, with TRBD1 as a possible D gene (5 bases). Deletions cut 9 bases from V and 3 bases from J, with 18 bases between. The germline CDR1 and CDR2 sequences are LNHDA and SQIVND (reference sequence). The CDR3 is 14 residues long. The CDR3 here is CASSSAAGHYEQYF. The CDR3 region has the DNA TGTGCCAGCAGCTCTGCAGCAGGGCACTACGAGCAGTACTTC. Supplemented by reference TRBV19 and TRBJ2-7, the full variable domain reads DGGITQSPKYLFRKEGQNVTLSCEQNLNHDAMYWYRQDPGQGLRLIYYSQIVNDFQKGDIAEGYSVSREKKESFPLTVTSAQKNPTAFYLCASSSAAGHYEQYFGPGTRLTVT.